Sequencing of this TCR beta chain was carried out in a study of a mutant IDH1 vaccine in newly diagnosed glioma. Study overall: Vaccines began 4-6 weeks after radiotherapy alone, or with temozolomide cycles. Earlier care involved radiotherapy, temozolomide, or both, and the majority received both. There were approximately 62% males and roughly 38% females among treated patients, whose mean age was 40.4 years.

Sequencing was performed with immunoSEQ multiplex PCR; in TCRdb, only in-frame clones are kept and a portion is missing. Of 40,000 to 50,000 clones listed, around 76% are singletons. The CDR3 is made up of 12 amino acids. V shed 4 bases and J shed 10 bases, with 11 bases lying between them. From germline, CDR1 is MNHNY and CDR2 SVGAGI (reference sequence). Time point specified: week 23, last vaccination. With topical imiquimod, each dose of the vaccine consisted of 300 ug of mutant IDH1 20-mer peptide. As regards this clone: Antigen: not known.

This specimen was PBMCs, taken from a glioma patient whose treatment included an IDH1 peptide vaccine. The chain links TRBV6-6 to TRBJ2-1; D possibly corresponds to TRBD1 (7 bases). This receptor was identified in a woman in her 40s with glioma. Some clones in this sample may be carry-over from other donors' samples. Here the CDR3 DNA reads TGTGCCAGCAGTTCCCAGGGGGGAGAGCAGTTCTTC. It yields the protein CASSSQGGEQFF.